The source of this T cell receptor beta chain is a study of regulatory T cells in long-lasting Graves disease. The CDR3 sequence is 15 residues long. Germline V gives CDR1 SNHLY, CDR2 FYNNEI. V shed 6 bases and J 0 bases; nucleotides not matched to a gene: 7. This clonotype came up many times. Its antigen is not known. In building TCR beta libraries, iRepertoire HTBI primers were used together with Arm-PCR of CDR3 regions. One entry per CDR3 protein, called by TCRdb with MiXCR from the multiplex PCR reads. The table records around 300,000 distinct CDR3 sequences, 22% of them present only once. Time point here: persistent/refractory GD, antithyroid drugs over 5 years with positive TRAb. With RNA extracted from PBMCs as input, the TCR library was made. Clinicians diagnosed Graves' disease using American Thyroid Association guidelines. From each patient, about 8.1 milliliters of peripheral blood was drawn and collected into an EDTA anticoagulant tube.

Study observations and caveats: The study found persistent patients shared more public clonotypes (over 2,500) than new patients (nearly 1,000).

This clonotype originated in a female donor with Graves disease. This material consisted of peripheral blood mononuclear cells (PBMCs), taken when the disease was refractory, from a patient treated with antithyroid drugs. This rearrangement joins TRBV2 to TRBJ2-7; the match to TRBD2 covers 8 bases. The CDR3 region has the DNA TGTGCCAGCAGGCCCGGGAGGGCCGTCTCCTACGAGCAGTACTTC. Its protein is CASRPGRAVSYEQYF.